Following are 17 T cell receptor beta chains from one sample sequenced in a study of T cells in localized non-small cell lung cancer. Assay used: immunoSEQ multiplex PCR; TCRdb lists only in-frame clones, some missing. The data contain 45,000 to 60,000 clones, about 88% of them singletons. Specimen: PBMCs, collected before any cancer treatment. The receptors come from a man between 40 and 70 years old with stage II lung adenocarcinoma.

V usage is TRBV2 and J usage is TRBJ1-2, with a tentative D call TRBD1 (5 bases). The V end was cut by 6 bases, the J end by 5 bases, with 13 bases between. In germline, CDR1 is SNHLY, CDR2 FYNNEI. The CDR3 is 13 amino acids. The CDR3, as DNA: TGTGCCAGCAGCCGACCCGGGACTTATGGCTACACCTTC. Translated, it gives CASSRPGTYGYTF.

This sequence joins TRBV5-1 and TRBJ2-1; D unresolved. Trimming left V 0 bases short and J 4 bases short, with 14 bases between. Germline V gene sequence: CDR1 SGHRS, CDR2 YFSETQ. There are 16 residues in the CDR3. CDR3 DNA: TGCGCCAGCAGCTTGGAAGCTAGGCTAACTTACAATGAGCAGTTCTTC. It codes for CASSLEARLTYNEQFF.

V gene TRBV2 combines with J gene TRBJ1-5; possibly TRBD1 for D (6 bases). The germline V and J ends were trimmed by 1 base and 3 bases, with 10 bases remaining between them. CDR1 and CDR2 from the germline V gene are SNHLY and FYNNEI. CDR3 length equals 15 residues. Here the CDR3 reads CASSEVNRVNQPQHF. CDR3 sequence (DNA): TGTGCCAGCAGTGAAGTCAACAGGGTCAATCAGCCCCAGCATTTT. Filled out from reference TRBV2 and TRBJ1-5, the complete variable domain reads EPEVTQTPSHQVTQMGQEVILRCVPISNHLYFYWYRQILGQKVEFLVSFYNNEISEKSEIFDDQFSVERPDGSNFTLKIRSTKLEDSAMYFCASSEVNRVNQPQHFGDGTRLSIL.

V is TRBV7-9 and J is TRBJ2-1; 10 bases are shared with TRBD2. V was pared by 3 bases and J by 4 bases, with 6 bases of the junction left unmatched. The CDR3 extends over 16 amino acids. CDR1 and CDR2 from the germline V gene are SEHNR and FQNEAQ (reference sequence). CDR3 amino acids: CASSFRTSGLYNEQFF. In DNA form, the CDR3 reads TGTGCCAGCAGCTTCCGGACTAGCGGACTTTACAATGAGCAGTTCTTC. Full variable domain (missing parts from reference TRBV7-9 and TRBJ2-1): DTGVSQNPRHKITKRGQNVTFRCDPISEHNRLYWYRQTLGQGPEFLTYFQNEAQLEKSRLLSDRFSAERPKGSFSTLEIQRTEQGDSAMYLCASSFRTSGLYNEQFFGPGTRLTVL.

The rearrangement uses TRBV19 and TRBJ2-3, with D maybe TRBD2 (5 bases). The CDR3 spans 14 residues. With 5 bases removed from V and 3 bases from J, the gap between germline ends came to 12 bases. CDR1 and CDR2 from the germline V gene are LNHDA and SQIVND (reference sequence). In DNA form, the CDR3 reads TGTGCCAGTAGTTTGGACTTGCGGACAGATACGCAGTATTTT. Residues: CASSLDLRTDTQYF.

The sample holds a few counts of this clone. This sequence joins TRBV2 and TRBJ1-2; D uncertain. The ends were cut back, 3 bases at V and 2 bases at J, with 4 bases in the middle. Germline-derived CDR1 and CDR2 are SNHLY and FYNNEI. The CDR3 is made up of 12 amino acids. The CDR3 DNA reads TGTGCCAGCAGTGACAAGAACTATGGCTACACCTTC. Residues: CASSDKNYGYTF.

V usage is TRBV2 and J usage is TRBJ1-2; no clear D gene. Germline CDR1 is SNHLY and CDR2 is FYNNEI. Trimming shortened V by 1 base and J by 6 bases, and 12 bases separated the two germline ends. The CDR3 spans 14 residues. The CDR3 bases are TGTGCCAGCAGTGAAGATGTACAGAGCGATGGCTACACCTTC. It codes for CASSEDVQSDGYTF.

This chain uses TRBV15 with TRBJ2-2; TRBD1 matches at 8 bases. Germline CDR1 is LNHNV and CDR2 is YYDKDF (reference sequence). The J segment lost 1 base and the V segment lost 0 bases, leaving 1 base of the junction unmatched. The CDR3 is 16 amino acids. The CDR3 here is CATSREGTGNTGELFF. CDR3 nucleotides: TGTGCCACCAGCAGAGAGGGGACAGGGAACACCGGGGAGCTGTTTTTT.

V gene TRBV12-5 combines with J gene TRBJ2-3; no reliable D call. V lost 5 bases, J lost 0 bases, and 9 bases lay in between. The CDR3 runs to 14 residues. Germline CDR1 reads LGHNT; CDR2 reads FRNRAP. The CDR3 sequence is CASGPISSTDTQYF. CDR3 sequence (DNA): TGTGCTAGTGGTCCAATTTCTAGCACAGATACGCAGTATTTT.

About this clone itself: This specimen includes other DNA sequences encoding the same CDR3. The gene calls are TRBV13 and TRBJ2-5; 12 bases are a match to TRBD2. Germline V gives CDR1 PRHDT, CDR2 FYEKMQ (reference sequence). After removal of 0 bases from V and 2 bases from J, the junction contained 1 base not matched to a gene. The CDR3 totals 16 residues. Here the CDR3 DNA reads TGTGCCAGCAGCTTAGGACTAGCGGGGGGACAAGAGACCCAGTACTTC. Residues: CASSLGLAGGQETQYF.

This chain joins TRBV27 and TRBJ2-5, with 12 positions matching TRBD1. The CDR3 is made up of 16 amino acids. V lost 3 bases to trimming and J lost 4 bases; unmatched junction nucleotides: 6. CDR1 and CDR2 from the germline V gene are MNHEY and SMNVEV (reference sequence). Written as DNA, the CDR3 is TGTGCCAGCAGTTTTATCCGGGACAGGGGGCGAGAGACCCAGTACTTC. It is translated as CASSFIRDRGRETQYF.

This clone was observed once. This chain joins TRBV30 and TRBJ1-3; D gene unclear. Germline assignment: CDR1 GTSNPN and CDR2 SVGIG (reference sequence). Trimming cost V 7 bases and J 4 bases, with 17 bases left between them. This CDR3 region has 14 residues. CDR3 DNA sequence: TGTGCCTCGGACGCGGCAGCCCTGGGAAACACCATATATTTT. It encodes CASDAAALGNTIYF.

The V gene is TRBV19, the J gene TRBJ2-2, with D hard to call. V was shortened by 8 bases and J by 0 bases, with 7 bases between the two germline ends. CDR3 length: 13 amino acids. Germline assignment: CDR1 LNHDA and CDR2 SQIVND (reference sequence). CDR3 sequence reads: CASSGANTGELFF. The CDR3, as DNA: TGTGCCAGTTCGGGCGCGAACACCGGGGAGCTGTTTTTT.

The rearrangement uses TRBV4-1 and TRBJ1-1; tentatively, D is TRBD1 (5 bases). Trimming removed 0 bases at V and 11 bases at J, with 19 bases between. CDR3 length: 15 amino acids. Germline CDR1 MGHRA, CDR2 YSYEKL. CDR3 DNA sequence: TGCGCCAGCAGCCAAGATCCCCTCGGCAGGGAGAAGGCTTTCTTT. It is translated as CASSQDPLGREKAFF.

This chain joins TRBV4-1 and TRBJ2-7; perhaps TRBD2 as D (6 bases). Germline values: CDR1 MGHRA, CDR2 YSYEKL. The CDR3 has 12 amino acids. The V and J ends lost 6 bases and 5 bases respectively, with 11 bases between them. The CDR3 DNA reads as TGCGCCAGCAGGGGGGGATCCAACGAGCAGTACTTC. Encoded protein: CASRGGSNEQYF.

This clone turned up a few times. The chain has TRBV30 and TRBJ2-3; D is ambiguous. The germline V and J ends were trimmed by 0 bases and 3 bases, with 13 bases remaining between them. There are 15 residues in the CDR3. Germline values: CDR1 GTSNPN, CDR2 SVGIG (reference sequence). The CDR3 sequence: CAWSVLSTETDTQYF. The CDR3 DNA follows: TGTGCCTGGAGTGTACTTTCGACTGAGACAGATACGCAGTATTTT.

The chain links TRBV5-8 to TRBJ2-1; D not certain. In germline, CDR1 is SGHTS, CDR2 YDEGEE. V lost 4 bases and J 8 bases, leaving 10 bases between the germline ends. The CDR3 runs to 12 residues. The CDR3 reads CASSPRHYEQFF. The CDR3 DNA reads as TGTGCCAGCAGCCCCCGACACTATGAGCAGTTCTTC.